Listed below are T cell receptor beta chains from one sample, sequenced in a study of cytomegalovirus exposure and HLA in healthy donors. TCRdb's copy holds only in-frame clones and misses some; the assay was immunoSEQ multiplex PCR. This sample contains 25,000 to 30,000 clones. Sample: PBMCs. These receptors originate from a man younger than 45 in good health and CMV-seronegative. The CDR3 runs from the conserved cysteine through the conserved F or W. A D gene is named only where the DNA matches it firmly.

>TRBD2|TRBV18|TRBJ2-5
TGTGCCAGCTCCCCGGGAGGGATTCAAGAGACCCAGTACTTC
CASSPGGIQETQYF
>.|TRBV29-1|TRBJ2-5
TGCAGCGTGGAACGGGTTAGGGGGGAGACCCAGTACTTC
CSVERVRGETQYF
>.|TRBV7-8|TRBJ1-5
TGTGCCAGCAGCGGGGGACTCGGCGATCAGCCCCAGCATTTT
CASSGGLGDQPQHF
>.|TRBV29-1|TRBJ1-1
TGCAGCGTTGTCGCAGGACTACGCGTCATGAACACTGAAGCTTTCTTT
CSVVAGLRVMNTEAFF
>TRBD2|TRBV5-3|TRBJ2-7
TGTGCCAGAATGAGTGTGGAGGCGGGGGGGGCCGGGAACGAGCAGTACTTC
CARMSVEAGGAGNEQYF
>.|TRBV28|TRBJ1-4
TGTGCCAGCACTCCAGCCCCGGGAAGTAATGAAAAACTGTTTTTT
CASTPAPGSNEKLFF
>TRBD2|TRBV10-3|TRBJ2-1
TGTGCCATCAGTGAGTCGATGGCTAGCGGGGATTACAATGAGCAGTTCTTC
CAISESMASGDYNEQFF
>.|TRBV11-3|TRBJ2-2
TGTGCCAGCAGCCTGCAGGACACCGGGGAGCTGTTTTTT
CASSLQDTGELFF
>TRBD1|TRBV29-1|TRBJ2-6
TGCAGCGTTCTGGGGGGACAGGGGGCGCAGGGGGCCAACGTCCTGACTTTC
CSVLGGQGAQGANVLTF
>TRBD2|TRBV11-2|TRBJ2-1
TGTGCCAGCAGTCGGCGTGGTAGCGGGGCTGAGCAGTTCTTC
CASSRRGSGAEQFF
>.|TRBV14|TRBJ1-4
TGTGCCAGCAGCCATGGGGTAACAGGAATCGGTGAAAAACTGTTTTTT
CASSHGVTGIGEKLFF
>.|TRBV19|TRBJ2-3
TGTGCCAGTAGTTTAGCGGATACGCAGTATTTT
CASSLADTQYF
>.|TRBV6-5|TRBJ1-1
TGTGCCAGCAGTGGCGGGAACACTGAAGCTTTCTTT
CASSGGNTEAFF
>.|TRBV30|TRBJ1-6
TGTGCCTGGAGTGTTTCCTCTCGGTCACCCCTCCACTTT
CAWSVSSRSPLHF
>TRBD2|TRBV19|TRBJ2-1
TGTGCCAGTAGGCGAGGACTAGCGGGAGGGATAGGCAATGAGCAGTTCTTC
CASRRGLAGGIGNEQFF
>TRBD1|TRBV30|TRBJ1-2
TGTGCCTCACGACGGGACAGGGCATTCCCTAACTATGGCTACACCTTC
CASRRDRAFPNYGYTF
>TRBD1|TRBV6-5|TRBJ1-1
TGTGCCAGCAGCAAAACCGGGACAGGGGGCACTGAAGCTTTCTTT
CASSKTGTGGTEAFF
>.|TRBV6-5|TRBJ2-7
TGTGCCAGCAGGGGTTACGGGTTCTCCGAGCAGTACTTC
CASRGYGFSEQYF
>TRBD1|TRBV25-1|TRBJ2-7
TGTGCCAGCAGTGACCTGGGACAGGGGTTCTACGAGCAGTACTTC
CASSDLGQGFYEQYF
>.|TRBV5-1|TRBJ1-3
TGCGCCAGCAGCCTGGACGGACTCTCTGGAAACACCATATATTTT
CASSLDGLSGNTIYF